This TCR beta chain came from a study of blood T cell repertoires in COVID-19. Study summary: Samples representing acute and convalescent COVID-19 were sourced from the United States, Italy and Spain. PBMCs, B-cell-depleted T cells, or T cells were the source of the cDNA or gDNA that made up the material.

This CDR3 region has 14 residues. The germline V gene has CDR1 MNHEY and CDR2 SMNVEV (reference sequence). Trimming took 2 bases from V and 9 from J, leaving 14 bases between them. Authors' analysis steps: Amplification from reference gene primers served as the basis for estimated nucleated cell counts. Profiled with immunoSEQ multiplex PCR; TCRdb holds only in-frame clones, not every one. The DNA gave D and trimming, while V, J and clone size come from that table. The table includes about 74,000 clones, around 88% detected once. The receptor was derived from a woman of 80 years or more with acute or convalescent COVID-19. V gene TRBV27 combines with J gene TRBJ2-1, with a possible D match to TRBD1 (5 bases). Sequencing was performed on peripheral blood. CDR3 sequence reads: CASSLAQGTGEQFF. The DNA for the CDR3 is TGTGCCAGCAGTTTAGCGCAGGGTACGGGTGAGCAGTTCTTC.